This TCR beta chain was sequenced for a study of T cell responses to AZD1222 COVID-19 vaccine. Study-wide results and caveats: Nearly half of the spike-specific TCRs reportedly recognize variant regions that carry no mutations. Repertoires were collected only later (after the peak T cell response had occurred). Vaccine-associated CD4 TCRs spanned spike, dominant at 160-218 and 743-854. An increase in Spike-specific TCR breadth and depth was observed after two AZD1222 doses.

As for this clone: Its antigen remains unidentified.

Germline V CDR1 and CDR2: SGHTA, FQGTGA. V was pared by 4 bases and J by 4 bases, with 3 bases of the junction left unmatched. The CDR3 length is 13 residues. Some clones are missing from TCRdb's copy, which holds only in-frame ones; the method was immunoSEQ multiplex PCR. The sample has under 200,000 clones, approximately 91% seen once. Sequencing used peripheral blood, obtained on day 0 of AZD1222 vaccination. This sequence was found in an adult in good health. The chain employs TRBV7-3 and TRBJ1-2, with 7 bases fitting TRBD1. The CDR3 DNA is TGTGCCAGCAGCTCGGGACAGCCCTATGGCTACACCTTC. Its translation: CASSSGQPYGYTF.